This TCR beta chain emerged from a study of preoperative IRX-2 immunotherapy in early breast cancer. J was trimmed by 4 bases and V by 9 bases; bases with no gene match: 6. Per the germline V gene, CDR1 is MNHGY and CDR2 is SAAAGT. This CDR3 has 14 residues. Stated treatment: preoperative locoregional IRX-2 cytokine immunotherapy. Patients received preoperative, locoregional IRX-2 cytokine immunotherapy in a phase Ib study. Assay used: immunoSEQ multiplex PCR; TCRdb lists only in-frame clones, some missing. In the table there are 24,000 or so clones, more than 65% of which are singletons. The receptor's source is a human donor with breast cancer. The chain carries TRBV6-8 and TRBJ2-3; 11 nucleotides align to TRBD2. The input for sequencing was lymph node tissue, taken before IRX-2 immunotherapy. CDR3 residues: CASRLAGKADTQYF. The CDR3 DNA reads TGTGCCAGTAGACTAGCGGGGAAAGCAGATACGCAGTATTTT.